This TCR beta chain stems from a study of blood T cell repertoires in COVID-19. In the authors' workflow: Counts of nucleated cells, estimated from reference gene primer amplification, were obtained. This table comes from immunoSEQ multiplex PCR, and its TCRdb copy is limited to in-frame clones, with some not included. Clone size and the V and J calls come from that table; the DNA yielded D and trimming. The sample shows some 350,000 clones, about 90% of them seen only once. V was shortened by 0 bases and J by 0 bases, with 18 bases between the two germline ends. Germline V gives CDR1 SEHNR, CDR2 FQNEAQ (reference sequence). CDR3 size: 19 residues. Participant age was roughly 18 to 89 years, and participants resided in about two dozen US areas. Clinical history as reported by participants underpinned cohort assignment. Each recovered donor of Cohort 3 presented with two negative PCRs, clearance, or symptom resolution.

The source material was PBMCs or T cells enriched from blood (not recorded which). This sequence originates from a woman aged 25-40 years who had recovered from COVID-19. The chain has TRBV7-9 and TRBJ2-4, with D tentatively TRBD2 (6 bases). CDR3 nucleotide sequence: TGTGCCAGCAGCTTAGCCCACCCTTCGGGACTCTTAGCCAAAAACATTCAGTACTTC. Amino acid sequence: CASSLAHPSGLLAKNIQYF.